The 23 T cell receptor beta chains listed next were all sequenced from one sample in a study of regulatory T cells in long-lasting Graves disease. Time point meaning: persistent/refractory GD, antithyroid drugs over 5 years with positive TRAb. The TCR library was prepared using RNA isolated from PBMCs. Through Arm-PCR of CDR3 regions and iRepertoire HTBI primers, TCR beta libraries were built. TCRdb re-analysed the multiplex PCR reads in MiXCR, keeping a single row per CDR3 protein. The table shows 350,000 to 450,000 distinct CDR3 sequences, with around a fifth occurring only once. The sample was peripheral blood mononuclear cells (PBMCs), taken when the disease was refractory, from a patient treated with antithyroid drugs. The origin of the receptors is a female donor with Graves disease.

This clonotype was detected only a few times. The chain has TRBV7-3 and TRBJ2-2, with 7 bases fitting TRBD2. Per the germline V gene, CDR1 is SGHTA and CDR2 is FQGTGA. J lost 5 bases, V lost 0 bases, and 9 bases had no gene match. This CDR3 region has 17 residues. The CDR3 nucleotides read TGTGCCAGCAGCTTAACGCCGACTAGCCGAGGTACCGGGGAGCTGTTTTTT. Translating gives CASSLTPTSRGTGELFF.

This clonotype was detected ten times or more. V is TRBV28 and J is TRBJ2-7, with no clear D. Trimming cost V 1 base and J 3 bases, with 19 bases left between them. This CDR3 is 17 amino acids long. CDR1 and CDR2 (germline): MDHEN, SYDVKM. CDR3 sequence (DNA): TGTGCCAGCAGTTTATACGCATCGGGCCGGCGACGCTACGAGCAGTACTTC. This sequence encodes CASSLYASGRRRYEQYF.

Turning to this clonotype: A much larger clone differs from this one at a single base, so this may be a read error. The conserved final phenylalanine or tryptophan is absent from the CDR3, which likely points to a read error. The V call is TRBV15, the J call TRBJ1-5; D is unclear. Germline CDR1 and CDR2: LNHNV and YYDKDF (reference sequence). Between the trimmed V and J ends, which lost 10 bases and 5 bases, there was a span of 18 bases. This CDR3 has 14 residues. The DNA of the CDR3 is TGTGCCAGCAGTCCCGGGAGATACCATCAGCCCCAGCATCTT. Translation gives CASSPGRYHQPQHL.

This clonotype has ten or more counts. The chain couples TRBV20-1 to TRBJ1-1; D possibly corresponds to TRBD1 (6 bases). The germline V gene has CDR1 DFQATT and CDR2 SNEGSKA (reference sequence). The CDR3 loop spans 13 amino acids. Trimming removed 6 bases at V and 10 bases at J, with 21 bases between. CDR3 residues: CSASVGALDSAFF. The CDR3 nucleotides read TGCAGTGCCTCGGTGGGGGCATTAGATTCAGCTTTCTTT.

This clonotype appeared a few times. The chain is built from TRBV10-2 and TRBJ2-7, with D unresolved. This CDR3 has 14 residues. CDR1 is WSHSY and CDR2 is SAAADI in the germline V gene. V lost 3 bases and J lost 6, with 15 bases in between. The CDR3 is CASSDYLLGGEQYF. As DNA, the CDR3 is TGCGCCAGCAGTGATTACCTTCTCGGTGGCGAGCAGTACTTC.

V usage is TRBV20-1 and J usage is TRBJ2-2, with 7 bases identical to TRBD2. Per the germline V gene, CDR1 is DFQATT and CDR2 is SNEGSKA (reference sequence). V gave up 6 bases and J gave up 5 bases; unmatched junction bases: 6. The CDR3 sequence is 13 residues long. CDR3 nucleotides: TGCAGTGCCGGGGAGGGCCTGACCGGGGAGCTGTTTTTT. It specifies CSAGEGLTGELFF.

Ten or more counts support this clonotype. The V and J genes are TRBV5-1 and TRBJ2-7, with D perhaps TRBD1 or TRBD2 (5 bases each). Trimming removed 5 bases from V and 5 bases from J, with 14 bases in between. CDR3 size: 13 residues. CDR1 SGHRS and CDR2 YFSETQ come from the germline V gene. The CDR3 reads CASRRDPGNEQYF. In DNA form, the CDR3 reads TGCGCCAGCAGAAGGGACCCCGGGAACGAGCAGTACTTC.

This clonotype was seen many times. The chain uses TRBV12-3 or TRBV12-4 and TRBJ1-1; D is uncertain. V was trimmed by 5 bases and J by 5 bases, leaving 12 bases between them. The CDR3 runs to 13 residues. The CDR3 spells CASSTYRGTEAFF. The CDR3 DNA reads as TGTGCCAGCAGTACATACAGAGGGACTGAAGCTTTCTTT.

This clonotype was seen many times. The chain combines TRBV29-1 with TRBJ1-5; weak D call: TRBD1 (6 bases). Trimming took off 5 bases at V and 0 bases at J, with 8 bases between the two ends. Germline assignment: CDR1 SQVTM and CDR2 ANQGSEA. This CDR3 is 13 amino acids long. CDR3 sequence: CSVMTGSNQPQHF. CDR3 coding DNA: TGCAGCGTTATGACAGGTAGCAATCAGCCCCAGCATTTT.

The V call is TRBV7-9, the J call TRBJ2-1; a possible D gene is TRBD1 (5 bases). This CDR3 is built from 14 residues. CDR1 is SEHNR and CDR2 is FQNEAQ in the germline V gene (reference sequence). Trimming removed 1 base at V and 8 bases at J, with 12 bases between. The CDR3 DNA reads TGTGCCAGCAGCTTAGTGACAGCCCGGGATGAGCAGTTCTTC. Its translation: CASSLVTARDEQFF.

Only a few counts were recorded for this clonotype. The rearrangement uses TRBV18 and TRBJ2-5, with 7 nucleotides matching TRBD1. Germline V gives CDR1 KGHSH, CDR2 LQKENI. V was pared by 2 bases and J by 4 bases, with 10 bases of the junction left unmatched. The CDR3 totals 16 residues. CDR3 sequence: CASSPVTGETRETQYF. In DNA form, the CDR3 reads TGTGCCAGCTCACCAGTCACAGGGGAAACCCGAGAGACCCAGTACTTC. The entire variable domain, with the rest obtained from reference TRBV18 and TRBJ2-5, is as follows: NAGVMQNPRHLVRRRGQEARLRCSPMKGHSHVYWYRQLPEEGLKFMVYLQKENIIDESGMPKERFSAEFPKEGPSILRIQQVVRGDSAAYFCASSPVTGETRETQYFGPGTRLLVL.

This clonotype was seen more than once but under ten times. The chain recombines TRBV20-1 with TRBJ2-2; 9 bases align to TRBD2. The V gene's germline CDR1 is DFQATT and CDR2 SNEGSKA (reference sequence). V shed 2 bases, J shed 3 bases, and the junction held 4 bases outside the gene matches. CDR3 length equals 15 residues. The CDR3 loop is CSARKAGGDTGELFF. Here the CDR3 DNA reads TGCAGTGCTAGAAAGGCGGGAGGGGACACCGGGGAGCTGTTTTTT.

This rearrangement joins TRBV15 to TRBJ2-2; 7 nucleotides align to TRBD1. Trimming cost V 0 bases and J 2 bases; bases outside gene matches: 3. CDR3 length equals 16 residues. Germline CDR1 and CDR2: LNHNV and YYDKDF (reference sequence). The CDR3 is CATSRDGQANTGELFF. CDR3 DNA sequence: TGTGCCACCAGCAGAGATGGACAGGCTAACACCGGGGAGCTGTTTTTT.

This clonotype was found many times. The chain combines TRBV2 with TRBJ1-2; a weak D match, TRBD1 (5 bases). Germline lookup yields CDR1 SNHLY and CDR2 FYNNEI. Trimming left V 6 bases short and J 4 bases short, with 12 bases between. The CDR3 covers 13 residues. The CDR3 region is CASRVRATYGYTF. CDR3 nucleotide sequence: TGTGCCAGCAGGGTCAGGGCGACCTATGGCTACACCTTC.

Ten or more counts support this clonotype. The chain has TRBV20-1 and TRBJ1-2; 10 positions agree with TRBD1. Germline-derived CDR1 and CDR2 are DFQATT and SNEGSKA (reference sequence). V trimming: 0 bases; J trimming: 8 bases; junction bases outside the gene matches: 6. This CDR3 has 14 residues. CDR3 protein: CSARDPWDRGGYTF. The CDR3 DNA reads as TGCAGTGCTAGAGATCCCTGGGACAGGGGCGGCTACACCTTC.

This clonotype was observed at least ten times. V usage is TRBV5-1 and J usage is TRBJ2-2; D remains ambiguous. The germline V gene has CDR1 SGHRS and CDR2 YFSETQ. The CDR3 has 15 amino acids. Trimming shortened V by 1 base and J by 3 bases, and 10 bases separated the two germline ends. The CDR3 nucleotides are TGCGCCAGCAGCTTGTACAGTTCCGACACCGGGGAGCTGTTTTTT. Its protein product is CASSLYSSDTGELFF.

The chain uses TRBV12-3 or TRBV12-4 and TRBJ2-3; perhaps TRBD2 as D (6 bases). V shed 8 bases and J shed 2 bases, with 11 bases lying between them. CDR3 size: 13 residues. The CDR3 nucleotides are TGTGCCAGCGAACGGGACTCCACAGATACGCAGTATTTT. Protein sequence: CASERDSTDTQYF.

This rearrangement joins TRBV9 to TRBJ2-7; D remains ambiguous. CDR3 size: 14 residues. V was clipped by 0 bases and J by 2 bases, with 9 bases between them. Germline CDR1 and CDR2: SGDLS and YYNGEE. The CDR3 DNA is TGTGCCAGCAGCGTAGGGCGAACCCCCTACGAGCAGTACTTC. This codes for CASSVGRTPYEQYF. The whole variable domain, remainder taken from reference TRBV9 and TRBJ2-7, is DSGVTQTPKHLITATGQRVTLRCSPRSGDLSVYWYQQSLDQGLQFLIQYYNGEERAKGNILERFSAQQFPDLHSELNLSSLELGDSALYFCASSVGRTPYEQYFGPGTRLTVT.

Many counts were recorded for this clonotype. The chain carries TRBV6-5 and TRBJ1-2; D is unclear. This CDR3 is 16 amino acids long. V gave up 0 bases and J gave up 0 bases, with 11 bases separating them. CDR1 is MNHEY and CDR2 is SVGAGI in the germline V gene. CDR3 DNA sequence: TGTGCCAGCAGTTACTCGAGAGGCACCCCTAACTATGGCTACACCTTC. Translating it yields CASSYSRGTPNYGYTF.

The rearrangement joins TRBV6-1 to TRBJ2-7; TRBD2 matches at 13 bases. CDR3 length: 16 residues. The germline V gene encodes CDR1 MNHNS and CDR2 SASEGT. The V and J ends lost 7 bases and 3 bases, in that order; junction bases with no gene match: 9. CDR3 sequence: CASISRLAGGNYEQYF. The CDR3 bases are TGTGCCAGCATTTCAAGACTAGCGGGAGGAAACTACGAGCAGTACTTC.

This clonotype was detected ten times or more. DNA of the CDR3: TGCAGTGCTAGCGGCAGGGGTTATCCGGACTATGGCTACACCTTC. Its translation: CSASGRGYPDYGYTF. The rearrangement links TRBV20-1 to TRBJ1-2, with D tentatively TRBD1 (6 bases). The V gene lost 3 bases and the J gene lost 3 bases, with 17 bases spanning the gap. In germline, CDR1 is DFQATT, CDR2 SNEGSKA (reference sequence). The CDR3 totals 15 residues.

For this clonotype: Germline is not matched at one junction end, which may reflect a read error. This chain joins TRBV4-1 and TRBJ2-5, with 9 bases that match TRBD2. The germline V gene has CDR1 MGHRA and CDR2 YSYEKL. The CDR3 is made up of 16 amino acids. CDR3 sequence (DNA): TGTGCCAGCAGCCAAGTGGCTAGCGGGAAAGAAGAGACCCAGTACTTC. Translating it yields CASSQVASGKEETQYF.

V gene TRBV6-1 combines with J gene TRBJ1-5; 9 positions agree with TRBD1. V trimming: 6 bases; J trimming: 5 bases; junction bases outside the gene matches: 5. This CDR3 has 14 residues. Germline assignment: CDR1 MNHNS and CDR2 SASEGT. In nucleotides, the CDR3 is TGTGCCAGCAGGACCGGGACAGGGCATCAGCCCCAGCATTTT. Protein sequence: CASRTGTGHQPQHF.